This T cell receptor (beta chain) was recovered during a study of Graves' ophthalmopathy and Graves' hyperthyroidism. The authors amplified TCR beta CDR3 regions, and they did so from RNA transcripts for repertoire sequencing. Investigators did first-round RT-PCR with HTBI primers, then second-round multiplex PCR. TCRdb re-called the multiplex PCR reads through MiXCR, storing one row per CDR3 protein. Of 170,000 or so distinct CDR3 sequences in the sample, over 35% were seen once. The authors used Ficoll-Paque density gradient centrifugation to separate PBMCs. The input was about 10 ml of fresh peripheral blood. V lost 7 bases and J lost 3; bases outside the gene matches: 9. CDR1 and CDR2 (germline): MNHEY, SVGEGT. The CDR3 has 14 residues.

The TCR was taken from a woman between 40 and 50 years old with Graves' ophthalmopathy. The sequencing input was peripheral blood. This chain joins TRBV6-2 or TRBV6-3 and TRBJ2-7, with 7 bases that match TRBD1. The CDR3 is CASTAQGFLYEQYF. Here the CDR3 DNA reads TGTGCCAGCACCGCACAGGGGTTCCTCTACGAGCAGTACTTC.